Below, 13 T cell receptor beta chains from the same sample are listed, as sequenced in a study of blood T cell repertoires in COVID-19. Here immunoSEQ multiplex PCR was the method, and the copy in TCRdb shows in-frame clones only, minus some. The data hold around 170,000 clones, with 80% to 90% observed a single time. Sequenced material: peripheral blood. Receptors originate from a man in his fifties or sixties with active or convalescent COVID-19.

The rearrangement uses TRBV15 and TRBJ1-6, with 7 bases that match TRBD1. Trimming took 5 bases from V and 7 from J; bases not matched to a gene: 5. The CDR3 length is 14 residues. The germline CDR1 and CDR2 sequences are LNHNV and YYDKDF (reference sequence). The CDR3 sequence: CATSATGVNSPLHF. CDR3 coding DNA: TGTGCCACCAGCGCTACAGGGGTCAATTCACCCCTCCACTTT.

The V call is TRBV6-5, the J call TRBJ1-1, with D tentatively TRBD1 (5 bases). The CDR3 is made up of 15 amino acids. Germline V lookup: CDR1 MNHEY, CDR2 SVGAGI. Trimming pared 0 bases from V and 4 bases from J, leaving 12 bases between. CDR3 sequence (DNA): TGTGCCAGCAGTTACTCGAAACGGGGGAGCACTGAAGCTTTCTTT. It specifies CASSYSKRGSTEAFF.

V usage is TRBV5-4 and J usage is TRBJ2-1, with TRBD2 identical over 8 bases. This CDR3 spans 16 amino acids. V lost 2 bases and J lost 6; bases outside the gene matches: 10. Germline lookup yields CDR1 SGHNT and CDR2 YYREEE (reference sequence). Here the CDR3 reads CASSLPGTRVRNEQFF. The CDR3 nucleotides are TGTGCCAGCAGCTTACCCGGGACTAGAGTTCGCAATGAGCAGTTCTTC.

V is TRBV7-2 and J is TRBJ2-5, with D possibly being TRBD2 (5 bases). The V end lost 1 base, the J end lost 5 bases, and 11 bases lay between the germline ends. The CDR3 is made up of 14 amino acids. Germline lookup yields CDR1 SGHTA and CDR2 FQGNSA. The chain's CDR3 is CASSLVPGGETQYF. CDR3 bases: TGTGCCAGCAGCTTAGTTCCAGGAGGCGAGACCCAGTACTTC.

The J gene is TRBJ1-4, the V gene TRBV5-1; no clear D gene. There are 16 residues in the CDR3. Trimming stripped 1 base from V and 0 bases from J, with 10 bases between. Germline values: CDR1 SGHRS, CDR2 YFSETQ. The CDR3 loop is CASSLSGVATNEKLFF. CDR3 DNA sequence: TGCGCCAGCAGCTTGTCGGGAGTGGCAACTAATGAAAAACTGTTTTTT.

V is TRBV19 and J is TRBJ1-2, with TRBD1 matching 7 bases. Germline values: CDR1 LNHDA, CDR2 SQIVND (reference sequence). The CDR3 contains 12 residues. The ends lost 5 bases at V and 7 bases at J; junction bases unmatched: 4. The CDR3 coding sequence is TGTGCCAGTAGTCCAGGGGGTTCTGGCTACACCTTC. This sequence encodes CASSPGGSGYTF.

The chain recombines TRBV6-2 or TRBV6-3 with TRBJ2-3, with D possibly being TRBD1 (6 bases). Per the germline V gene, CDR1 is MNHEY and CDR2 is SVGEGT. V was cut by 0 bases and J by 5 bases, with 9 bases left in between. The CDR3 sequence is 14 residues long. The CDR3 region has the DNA TGTGCCAGCAGTTACTCACAGGGTGTAGATACGCAGTATTTT. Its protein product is CASSYSQGVDTQYF.

The CDR3 DNA is TGTGCCAGCAGTCCCGGACAGGGGGCCCAGCATTTT. Its protein is CASSPGQGAQHF. This chain joins TRBV6-2 or TRBV6-3 and TRBJ1-5; 10 positions agree with TRBD1. V was clipped by 5 bases and J by 11 bases; unmatched bases: 3. Germline loops: CDR1 MNHEY, CDR2 SVGEGT. The length of the CDR3 is 12 residues.

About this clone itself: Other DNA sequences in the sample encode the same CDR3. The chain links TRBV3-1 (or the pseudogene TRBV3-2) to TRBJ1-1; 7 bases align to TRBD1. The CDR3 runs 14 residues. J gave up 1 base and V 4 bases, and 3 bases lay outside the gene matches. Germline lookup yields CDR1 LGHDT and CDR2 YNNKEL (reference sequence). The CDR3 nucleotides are TGTGCCAGCAGCCTGGGACAGAAGAACACTGAAGCTTTCTTT. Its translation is CASSLGQKNTEAFF.

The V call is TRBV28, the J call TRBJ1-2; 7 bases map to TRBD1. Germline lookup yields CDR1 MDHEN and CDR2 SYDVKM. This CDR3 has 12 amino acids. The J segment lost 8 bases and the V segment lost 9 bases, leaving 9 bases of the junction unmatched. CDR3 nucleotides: TGTGCCAGTATGACAGGGCCAGAAGGCTACACCTTC. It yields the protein CASMTGPEGYTF.

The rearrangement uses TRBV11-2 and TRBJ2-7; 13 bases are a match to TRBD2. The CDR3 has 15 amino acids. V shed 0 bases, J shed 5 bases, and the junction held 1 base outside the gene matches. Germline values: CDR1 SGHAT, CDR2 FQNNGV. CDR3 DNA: TGTGCCAGCAGCTTAGATGGACTAGCGGGAGACGAGCAGTACTTC. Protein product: CASSLDGLAGDEQYF.

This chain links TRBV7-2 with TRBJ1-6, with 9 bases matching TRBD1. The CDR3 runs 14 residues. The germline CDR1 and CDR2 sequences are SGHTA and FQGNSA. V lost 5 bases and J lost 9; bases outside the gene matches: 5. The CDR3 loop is CASSNRDRASPLHF. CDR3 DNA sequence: TGTGCCAGCAGCAACCGGGACAGGGCTTCACCCCTCCACTTT. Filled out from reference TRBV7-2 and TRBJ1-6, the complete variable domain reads GAGVSQSPSNKVTEKGKDVELRCDPISGHTALYWYRQSLGQGLEFLIYFQGNSAPDKSGLPSDRFSAERTGGSVSTLTIQRTQQEDSAVYLCASSNRDRASPLHFGNGTRLTVT.

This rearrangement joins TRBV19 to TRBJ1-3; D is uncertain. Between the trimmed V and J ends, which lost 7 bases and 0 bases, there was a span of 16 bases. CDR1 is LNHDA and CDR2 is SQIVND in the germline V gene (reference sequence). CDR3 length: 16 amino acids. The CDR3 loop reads CASKSGSWLSGNTIYF. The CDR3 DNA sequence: TGTGCCAGTAAATCAGGCAGTTGGCTCTCTGGAAACACCATATATTTT.